The rows below give T cell receptor beta chains drawn from one sample of a study of T-cell memory formation after mild COVID-19. One entry per CDR3 protein results from TCRdb running MiXCR on the 5' RACE reads. The table shows under 300,000 distinct CDR3 sequences, with 18% occurring only once. Specimen: PBMCs or a T cell subset sorted from them (not recorded which). The receptors here all came from a man aged 18 to 29 who had mild COVID-19 (a few samples of this study predate the infection). Cell type and time point are not known. The CDR3 runs from the conserved cysteine through the conserved F or W. The D gene is left open where the match is weak. Size values are once, few and many counts, or a class for expanded clones, and some rows have none.

TRBJ1-1 TRBV28 NA NA CASSYDGSYREAFF TGTGCCAGCAGTTATGACGGATCCTACAGGGAGGCTTTCTTT
TRBJ2-7 TRBV6-5 NA TRBD1 CASRAGTGVYEQYF TGTGCCAGCAGGGCCGGGACAGGGGTCTACGAGCAGTACTTC
TRBJ1-5 TRBV20-1 many NA CSARVGHAPYGNQPQHF TGCAGTGCTAGAGTCGGACACGCACCCTATGGCAATCAGCCCCAGCATTTT
TRBJ2-5 TRBV28 NA TRBD1 CASSQGAEETQYF TGTGCCAGCAGTCAGGGGGCTGAAGAGACCCAGTACTTC
TRBJ2-4 TRBV12-3/TRBV12-4 few TRBD1 CASCPTGGRNIQYF TGTGCCAGCTGCCCGACAGGGGGCAGGAACATTCAGTACTTC
TRBJ1-1 TRBV5-4 NA NA CASSLLEGAEAFF TGTGCCAGCAGCTTGTTGGAGGGAGCTGAAGCTTTCTTT
TRBJ2-2 TRBV6-2/TRBV6-3 many TRBD1 CASGAQGAPSGELFF TGTGCCAGCGGGGCCCAGGGGGCCCCATCCGGGGAGCTGTTTTTT
TRBJ2-3 TRBV29-1 few NA CSSQGINTDTQYF TGCAGCTCCCAAGGGATAAACACAGATACGCAGTATTTT
TRBJ1-2 TRBV5-1 NA TRBD1 CASSTTGDLNGYTF TGCGCCAGCAGCACAACAGGGGATTTAAATGGCTACACCTTC
TRBJ2-7 TRBV29-1 NA NA CSARWGYEQYF TGCAGCGCCCGGTGGGGGTACGAGCAGTACTTC
TRBJ1-2 TRBV24-1 few NA CATSASARDPDNYGYTF TGTGCCACCAGTGCCTCAGCCCGGGACCCGGATAACTATGGCTACACCTTC
TRBJ2-2 TRBV7-6 few NA CASSQTSTGELFF TGTGCCAGCAGCCAAACGTCGACCGGGGAGCTGTTTTTT
TRBJ1-5 TRBV19 few NA CATQTGFSNQPQHF TGTGCCACCCAAACAGGATTTAGCAATCAGCCCCAGCATTTT
TRBJ1-6 TRBV7-2 NA TRBD1 CASSSQGAENSPLHF TGTGCCAGCAGCTCACAGGGGGCGGAAAATTCACCCCTCCACTTT
TRBJ1-2 TRBV7-9 NA NA CASSLAPSGYTF TGTGCCAGCAGCTTAGCGCCGAGTGGCTACACCTTC
TRBJ2-2 TRBV9 NA NA CASSVAPSGRNTGELFF TGTGCCAGCAGCGTAGCTCCATCGGGGCGGAACACCGGGGAGCTGTTTTTT
TRBJ1-5 TRBV11-2 few NA CASSFKGLKDQPQHF TGTGCCAGCAGCTTTAAAGGTCTGAAGGATCAGCCCCAGCATTTT
TRBJ1-4 TRBV6-6 few TRBD1 CASHRGQSNEKLFF TGTGCCAGCCATAGGGGGCAATCTAATGAAAAACTGTTTTTT
TRBJ2-7 TRBV3-1 NA NA CASSQNPRPPYEQYF TGTGCCAGCAGCCAAAATCCCAGGCCTCCCTACGAGCAGTACTTC
TRBJ2-7 TRBV2 NA NA CASRADSLGQQYF TGTGCCAGCAGGGCGGACAGCCTGGGACAGCAGTACTTC
TRBJ1-1 TRBV7-9 few NA CASTRAAEAFF TGTGCCAGCACCCGTGCCGCTGAAGCTTTCTTT
TRBJ1-5 TRBV28 NA TRBD1 CASSFGTGGYQPQHF TGTGCCAGCAGTTTTGGGACAGGGGGCTATCAGCCCCAGCATTTT
TRBJ2-5 TRBV7-2 few TRBD2 CASTGLAGAQETQYF TGTGCCAGCACCGGACTAGCGGGGGCCCAAGAGACCCAGTACTTC
TRBJ1-1 TRBV6-5 NA NA CASSYSAGPAFF TGTGCCAGCAGTTACTCGGCAGGGCCAGCTTTCTTT
TRBJ1-1 TRBV7-2 NA NA CASSIQNTEAFF TGTGCCAGCAGCATCCAGAACACTGAAGCTTTCTTT
TRBJ2-2 TRBV20-1 few NA CSARGPTGELFF TGCAGTGCCAGAGGACCCACCGGGGAGCTGTTTTTT
TRBJ2-7 TRBV20-1 NA NA CSARDGARGQQYF TGCAGTGCTAGAGATGGGGCCCGGGGGCAGCAGTACTTC
TRBJ2-5 TRBV20-1 once NA CSASPAETQYF TGCAGTGCTAGTCCGGCAGAGACCCAGTACTTC
TRBJ2-7 TRBV20-1 NA TRBD1 CSARSTGGYEQYF TGCAGTGCTAGATCAACAGGGGGCTACGAGCAGTACTTC
TRBJ1-6 TRBV25-1 NA TRBD1 CASSEPDRGLTNSPLHF TGTGCCAGCAGTGAGCCCGACAGGGGGTTAACGAATTCACCCCTCCACTTT
TRBJ2-1 TRBV12-3/TRBV12-4 NA TRBD2 CASSLSLGTSGGYSYNEQFF TGTGCCAGCAGTTTATCCCTTGGGACTAGCGGGGGCTACTCCTACAATGAGCAGTTCTTC
TRBJ2-3 TRBV28 NA NA CASSSGWSGTDTQYF TGTGCCAGCAGCTCGGGGTGGTCGGGCACAGATACGCAGTATTTT
TRBJ2-5 TRBV30 NA TRBD1 CAWSRRGQGYF TGTGCCTGGAGTAGGAGGGGACAGGGATACTTC
TRBJ1-2 TRBV7-2 few NA CASSKDRTYGYTF TGTGCCAGCAGCAAGGACAGAACATATGGCTACACCTTC
TRBJ2-1 TRBV14 few TRBD2 CASSQRGGREQFF TGTGCCAGCAGCCAGCGGGGGGGCCGCGAGCAGTTCTTC
TRBJ2-1 TRBV29-1 NA TRBD2 CSVDLAGGNEQFF TGCAGCGTTGATTTAGCGGGCGGCAATGAGCAGTTCTTC
TRBJ1-1 TRBV3-1 many NA CASSQNELGPGSKRF TGTGCCAGCAGCCAAAACGAATTGGGGCCCGGTTCCAAAAGGTTT
TRBJ2-4 TRBV9 NA NA CASRGGIQYF TGTGCCAGCAGAGGTGGCATTCAGTACTTC
TRBJ2-5 TRBV29-1 NA NA CSVAPPLQETQYF TGCAGCGTTGCACCCCCCCTCCAAGAGACCCAGTACTTC
TRBJ2-3 TRBV5-7 NA NA CASSFGADFSDTQYF TGTGCCAGCAGCTTCGGGGCCGACTTTTCAGATACGCAGTATTTT
TRBJ2-3 TRBV9 many TRBD1 CASSVPRTGGTDTQYF TGTGCCAGCAGCGTACCGAGGACAGGGGGAACAGATACGCAGTATTTT
TRBJ2-1 TRBV7-3 NA NA CASSLTSDNEQFF TGTGCCAGCAGCTTAACTTCCGACAATGAGCAGTTCTTC
TRBJ1-2 TRBV7-9 NA NA CASSLGNQGYGYTF TGTGCCAGCAGCTTAGGAAATCAGGGTTATGGCTACACCTTC
TRBJ1-1 TRBV5-1 NA TRBD1 CASSFQGAVNAEAFF TGCGCCAGCAGCTTTCAGGGGGCGGTGAATGCTGAAGCTTTCTTT
TRBJ2-5 TRBV28 NA TRBD1 CASSSQGLLQETQYF TGTGCCAGCAGTTCACAGGGGCTGCTGCAAGAGACCCAGTACTTC
TRBJ2-2 TRBV5-1 few NA CASRPGALTGELFF TGCGCCAGCCGCCCCGGGGCCCTCACCGGGGAGCTGTTTTTT
TRBJ2-3 TRBV5-1 few NA CASSLIGRRTDTQYF TGCGCCAGCAGCTTGATAGGCAGACGAACAGATACGCAGTATTTT
TRBJ1-3 TRBV5-6 NA NA CASSPGTANTIYF TGTGCCAGCAGCCCCGGGACCGCCAACACCATATATTTT
TRBJ2-6 TRBV20-1 NA NA CSANGANVLTF TGCAGTGCTAATGGGGCCAACGTCCTGACTTTC
TRBJ2-2 TRBV12-3/TRBV12-4 few NA CASSPPPWQPNTGELFF TGTGCCAGCAGTCCCCCCCCGTGGCAGCCGAACACCGGGGAGCTGTTTTTT